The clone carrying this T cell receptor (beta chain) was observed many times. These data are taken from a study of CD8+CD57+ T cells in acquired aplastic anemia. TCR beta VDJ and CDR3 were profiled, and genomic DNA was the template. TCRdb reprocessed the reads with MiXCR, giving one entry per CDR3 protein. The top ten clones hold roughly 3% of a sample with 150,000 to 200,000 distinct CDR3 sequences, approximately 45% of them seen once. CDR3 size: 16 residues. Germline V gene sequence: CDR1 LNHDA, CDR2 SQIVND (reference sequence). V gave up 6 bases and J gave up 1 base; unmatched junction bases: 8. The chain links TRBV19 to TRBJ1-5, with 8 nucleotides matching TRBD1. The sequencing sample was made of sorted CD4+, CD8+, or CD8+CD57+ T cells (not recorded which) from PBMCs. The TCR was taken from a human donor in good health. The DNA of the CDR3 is TGTGCCAGTAGCCCGGACAGGGCAGGCAGCAATCAGCCCCAGCATTTT. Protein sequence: CASSPDRAGSNQPQHF.